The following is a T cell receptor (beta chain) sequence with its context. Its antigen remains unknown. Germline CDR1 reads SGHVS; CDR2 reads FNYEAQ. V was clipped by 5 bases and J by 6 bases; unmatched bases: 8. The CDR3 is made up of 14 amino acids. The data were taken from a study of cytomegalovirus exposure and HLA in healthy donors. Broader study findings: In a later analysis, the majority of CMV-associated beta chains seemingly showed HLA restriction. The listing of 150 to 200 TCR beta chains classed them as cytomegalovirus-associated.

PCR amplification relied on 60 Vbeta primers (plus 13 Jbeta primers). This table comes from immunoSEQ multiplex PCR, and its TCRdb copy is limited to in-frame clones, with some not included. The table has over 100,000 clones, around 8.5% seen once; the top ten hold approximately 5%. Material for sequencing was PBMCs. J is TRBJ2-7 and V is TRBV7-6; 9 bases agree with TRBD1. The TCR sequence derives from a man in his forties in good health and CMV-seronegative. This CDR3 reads CASSNLGQGGEQYF. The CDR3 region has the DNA TGTGCCAGCAGCAACCTGGGACAGGGAGGCGAGCAGTACTTC.